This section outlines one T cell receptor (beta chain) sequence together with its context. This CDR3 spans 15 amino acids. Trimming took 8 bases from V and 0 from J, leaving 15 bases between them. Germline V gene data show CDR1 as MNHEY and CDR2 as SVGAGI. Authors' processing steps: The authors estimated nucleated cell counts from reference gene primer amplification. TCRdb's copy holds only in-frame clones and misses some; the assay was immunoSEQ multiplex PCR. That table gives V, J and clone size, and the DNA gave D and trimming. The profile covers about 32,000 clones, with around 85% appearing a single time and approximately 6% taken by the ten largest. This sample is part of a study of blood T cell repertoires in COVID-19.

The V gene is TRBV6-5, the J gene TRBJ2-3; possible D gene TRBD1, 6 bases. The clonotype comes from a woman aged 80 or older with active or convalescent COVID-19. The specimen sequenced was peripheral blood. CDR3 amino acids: CASGTLFTSTDTQYF. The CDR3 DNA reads TGTGCCAGCGGGACATTGTTTACTAGCACAGATACGCAGTATTTT.